The 3 T cell receptor beta chains below were found in one sample sequenced in a study of identical twins. TCRdb passed the 5' RACE reads through MiXCR, listing each CDR3 protein once. The sample comprises approximately 530,000 distinct CDR3 sequences, 20% to 25% of which are singletons, and approximately 0.52% rests with the top ten. In addition, the sample was reused for a study of yellow fever vaccine responses in identical twins.

Sequencing used CD4+ T cells sorted from blood. Receptors originate from a woman under 30 in good health.

This clonotype showed up just a few times. This rearrangement joins TRBV12-3 or TRBV12-4 to TRBJ2-3; D might be TRBD2 (5 bases). The CDR3 spans 15 residues. Trimming stripped 3 bases from V and 4 bases from J, with 14 bases between. CDR3 region: CASSFAGFGADTQYF. CDR3 coding DNA: TGTGCCAGCAGTTTCGCGGGCTTCGGAGCAGATACGCAGTATTTT.

V is TRBV10-2 and J is TRBJ2-1, with unresolved D. Germline assignment: CDR1 WSHSY and CDR2 SAAADI. V was cut by 7 bases and J by 6 bases, with 7 bases left in between. CDR3 length equals 11 residues. The CDR3 DNA is TGCGCCAGCACCGGACGCAATGAGCAGTTCTTC. Protein: CASTGRNEQFF.

This clonotype was seen a few times. V gene TRBV5-1 combines with J gene TRBJ2-3, with D possibly matching TRBD2 (5 bases). CDR3 length: 14 residues. V gave up 3 bases and J gave up 4 bases, with 12 bases separating them. Germline V gene sequence: CDR1 SGHRS, CDR2 YFSETQ. The CDR3 sequence is CASSYSHGADTQYF. The CDR3 bases are TGCGCCAGCAGCTACTCTCACGGGGCAGATACGCAGTATTTT.